This T cell receptor (beta chain) was recorded in a study of cytomegalovirus exposure and HLA in healthy donors. This CDR3 is 12 amino acids long. V trimming: 4 bases; J trimming: 4 bases; junction bases outside the gene matches: 4. From germline, CDR1 is SQVTM and CDR2 ANQGSEA. Primers for the PCR totalled 60 Vbeta and 13 Jbeta. As originally analysed: A follow-up analysis tallied 70 million to 80 million unique TCR beta chains, some 9.9 million shared. The protocol was immunoSEQ multiplex PCR, while the TCRdb copy is restricted to in-frame clones and leaves out a portion. The V and J calls and clone size are taken from that table; D and trimming were inferred from the DNA. Altogether 60,000 to 85,000 clones are present, around three quarters being singletons, with the ten largest covering 9% to 13%.

The TCR comes from a male donor in good health and CMV-seropositive. The chain has TRBV29-1 and TRBJ2-7, with 7 bases lining up with TRBD1. Sequenced input: PBMCs. The CDR3 is CSVVTGWYEQYF. In DNA, the CDR3 is TGCAGCGTTGTGACAGGGTGGTACGAGCAGTACTTC.